The rows below give T cell receptor beta chains drawn from one sample of a study of shared clonotypes between healthy human individuals. Data came from immunoSEQ multiplex PCR; TCRdb stores just in-frame clones and leaves some out. The table records about 490,000 clones, around 78% of them present only once. Sequenced: PBMCs. The receptors come from a woman aged 40 to 50 in good health. Some clones in this sample may be carry-over from other donors' samples. CDR3s include the opening cysteine and the closing phenylalanine or tryptophan. A D gene is named only where the DNA matches it firmly. Only part of the rows carry a size: once, few, many, or a class if the clone is expanded.

v_call	j_call	clone_size	d_call	cdr3_nt	cdr3_aa
TRBV7-2	TRBJ1-1	.	.	TGTGCCAGCAGCTTTACCGAGGGCAGCGGCACTGAAGCTTTCTTT	CASSFTEGSGTEAFF
TRBV7-2	TRBJ2-7	.	.	TGTGCCAGCAGCTTAACCGGCGGCTCCTACGAGCAGTACTTC	CASSLTGGSYEQYF
TRBV2	TRBJ1-2	.	.	TGTGCCAGCAGCGACAGTACCTGGGATGGCTACACCTTC	CASSDSTWDGYTF
TRBV5-1	TRBJ1-2	few	.	TGCGCCAGCAGCTTGGTCGAAGACAGACCGTCCGTCGGCTACACCTTC	CASSLVEDRPSVGYTF
TRBV5-1	TRBJ1-1	few	TRBD1	TGCGCCAGCAGCGGGACAGGGGCCACTGAAGCTTTCTTT	CASSGTGATEAFF
TRBV15	TRBJ2-7	.	.	TGTGCCACCAGCAACGGTTTAGGGTACGAGCAGTACTTC	CATSNGLGYEQYF
TRBV30	TRBJ2-5	.	.	TGTGCCTGGAGTTCCAAGGGTTGGGAGACCCAGTACTTC	CAWSSKGWETQYF
TRBV4-3	TRBJ1-4	.	TRBD1	TGCGCCAGCAGCTCCAGGGGACAGGGAGTTGAAAAACTGTTTTTT	CASSSRGQGVEKLFF
TRBV28	TRBJ2-1	.	.	TGTGCCAGCAGTCAAAGACAGGGGAGGGTGGGTGAGCAGTTCTTC	CASSQRQGRVGEQFF
TRBV6-5	TRBJ2-4	.	TRBD1	TGTGCCAGCAAACCATCAGGGGGCGGAAACATTCAGTACTTC	CASKPSGGGNIQYF
TRBV11-2	TRBJ2-2	many	TRBD1	TGTGCCAGCAGCTCTTACAGGGGGCGACGCACCGGGGAGCTGTTTTTT	CASSSYRGRRTGELFF
TRBV6-6	TRBJ2-7	few	TRBD2	TGTGCCAGCAGTTACTCGATCAGCGGGACCTACGAGCAGTACTTC	CASSYSISGTYEQYF
TRBV28	TRBJ2-7	few	.	TGTGCCAGCAGTCCATTTAGGGGGAGTTTCCATAACGAGCAGTACTTC	CASSPFRGSFHNEQYF
TRBV9	TRBJ2-3	.	.	TGTGCCAGCAGCGCCAGAAGCACAGATACGCAGTATTTT	CASSARSTDTQYF
TRBV11-2	TRBJ2-3	.	.	TGTGCCAGCAGCTTAGAATTAGGCTCTTATACGCAGTATTTT	CASSLELGSYTQYF
TRBV4-1	TRBJ2-3	.	.	TGCGCCAGCAGCCATGACCAACTAGGGGCAGTGGCAGATACGCAGTATTTT	CASSHDQLGAVADTQYF
TRBV5-1	TRBJ1-1	many	TRBD1	TGCGCCAGCAGCTTGACAGGGGAGGACACTGAAGCTTTCTTT	CASSLTGEDTEAFF
TRBV27	TRBJ2-7	.	.	TGTGCCAGCAGTTCCACAGTAGAATCCCCCTTCTACGAGCAGTACTTC	CASSSTVESPFYEQYF
TRBV20-1	TRBJ2-5	.	.	TGCTCGGGGGAACTCGGGGAGACCCAGTACTTC	CSGELGETQYF
TRBV10-3	TRBJ2-7	.	TRBD2	TGTGCCATCAGTGTAAGTCGCGGGAGAGACGAGCAGTACTTC	CAISVSRGRDEQYF
TRBV7-3	TRBJ2-7	.	TRBD1	TGTGCCAGCAGCCCACAGGGGGCACAATCCTACGAGCAGTACTTC	CASSPQGAQSYEQYF
TRBV6-1	TRBJ1-4	.	.	TGTGCCAGCAGTGAAGGGAATAATGAAAAACTGTTTTTT	CASSEGNNEKLFF
TRBV10-3	TRBJ2-1	many	.	TGTGCCATCAGTGAGTCAACCTCCTACAATGAGCAGTTCTTC	CAISESTSYNEQFF
TRBV5-1	TRBJ2-2	.	.	TGCGCCAGCAGCTTCGGGACTTCGAACACCGGGGAGCTGTTTTTT	CASSFGTSNTGELFF
TRBV2	TRBJ1-2	.	.	TGTGCCAGCAGCAAATGGGGGTATGGCTACACCTTC	CASSKWGYGYTF
TRBV4-3	TRBJ2-7	.	.	TGCGCCAGCAGCCGTCGCTCAGGAGATTACGAGCAGTACTTC	CASSRRSGDYEQYF
TRBV7-8	TRBJ2-1	.	TRBD2	TGTGCCAGCAGCCCCTCTGGACTAGCGGTGGCAGGAAATGAGCAGTTCTTC	CASSPSGLAVAGNEQFF
TRBV27	TRBJ1-2	once	TRBD1	TGTGCCAGCAGTTTCGACAGGGTCGGTGGCTACACCTTC	CASSFDRVGGYTF
TRBV4-1	TRBJ1-1	.	.	TGCGCCAGCGACTGGGGGGGTCTGAACACTGAAGCTTTCTTT	CASDWGGLNTEAFF
TRBV6-5	TRBJ2-2	.	.	TGTGCCAGCAGTTACCGGCGGGAATCCGGGGAGCTGTTTTTT	CASSYRRESGELFF
TRBV5-1	TRBJ2-1	.	TRBD2	TGCGCCAGCAGCTTTACGGGACTAGCGTCCTACAATGAGCAGTTCTTC	CASSFTGLASYNEQFF
TRBV5-1	TRBJ2-1	.	.	TGCGCCAGCAGCTTGGGTAGCGGACTCTCCTACAATGAGCAGTTCTTC	CASSLGSGLSYNEQFF
TRBV19	TRBJ1-1	.	TRBD1	TGTGCCAGTAGTATTAACTTGGGGACCAGGGGGTCCAACACTGAAGCTTTCTTT	CASSINLGTRGSNTEAFF
TRBV5-1	TRBJ1-1	many	TRBD1	TGCGCCAGCACAGATACAGGGGGAGACACTGAAGCTTTCTTT	CASTDTGGDTEAFF
TRBV6-1	TRBJ2-6	.	TRBD1	TGTGCCAGCAGTGATGGAAGGACAGGGCGCTCTGGGGCCAACGTCCTGACTTTC	CASSDGRTGRSGANVLTF
TRBV6-1	TRBJ1-2	.	.	TGTGCCAGCAGTGAAGCCGTGGATTATGGCTACACCTTC	CASSEAVDYGYTF
TRBV25-1	TRBJ2-3	.	.	TGTGCCAGCAGTCCCCGGGACGCCATCAAATCCCGGATGGATACGCAGTATTTT	CASSPRDAIKSRMDTQYF
TRBV11-2	TRBJ2-3	.	.	TGTGCCAGCAGCCGCTGGCCAGATACGCAGTATTTT	CASSRWPDTQYF
TRBV5-1	TRBJ2-3	few	TRBD2	TGCGCCAGCAGCCCCCGGACTAGCGGGAGTGCGGATACGCAGTATTTT	CASSPRTSGSADTQYF
TRBV5-1	TRBJ2-7	.	.	TGCGCCAGCAGCTTGGTGCTAGCCCAGTACGAGCAGTACTTC	CASSLVLAQYEQYF
TRBV28	TRBJ2-4	.	TRBD1	TGTGCCAGCAGTTTCTGGGGGGACAGGGGAAGGGACATTCAGTACTTC	CASSFWGDRGRDIQYF
TRBV6-6	TRBJ2-7	.	.	TGTGCCAGCAAAAGGGGCAGAACCTCCTACGAGCAGTACTTC	CASKRGRTSYEQYF
TRBV2	TRBJ1-4	.	.	TGTGCCAGCAGTTACAGGCTGGACGATGAAAAACTGTTTTTT	CASSYRLDDEKLFF
TRBV10-1	TRBJ2-1	.	.	TGCGCCAGCAGTGACAGGACTGATTCTGAGCAGTTCTTC	CASSDRTDSEQFF
TRBV11-2	TRBJ2-7	.	TRBD1	TGTGCCAGCAGCCTCACCGGGACAGGGGACTACGAGCAGTACTTC	CASSLTGTGDYEQYF
TRBV10-3	TRBJ1-1	many	.	TGTGCCATCATGGGAGTGAAAACTGAAGCTTTCTTT	CAIMGVKTEAFF
TRBV5-1	TRBJ2-7	.	TRBD2	TGCGCCAGCAGCTTGTGGGATAGCGGGAGGTCCGGGGAGCAGTACTTC	CASSLWDSGRSGEQYF
TRBV27	TRBJ1-5	few	.	TGTGCCAGCAGGCCAATACAGGGTACGAGCAATCAGCCCCAGCATTTT	CASRPIQGTSNQPQHF
TRBV15	TRBJ2-3	once	.	TGTGCCACCAGCAGAGATAGGGGGGGTGACGTCACAGATACGCAGTATTTT	CATSRDRGGDVTDTQYF
TRBV28	TRBJ2-3	.	.	TGTGCCAGCAGTAACCCAAGCACAGATACGCAGTATTTT	CASSNPSTDTQYF
TRBV10-3	TRBJ2-3	.	TRBD2	TGTGCCATCAGTGGTGAACTAGCGAGGGGAACAGATACGCAGTATTTT	CAISGELARGTDTQYF